The rows below give T cell receptor beta chains drawn from one sample of a study of T cell responses to AZD1222 COVID-19 vaccine. TCRdb's table, derived via immunoSEQ multiplex PCR, lists solely in-frame clones and lacks some. The sample holds 120,000 to 150,000 clones, approximately 90% seen once. The specimen comprised peripheral blood, sampled on day 0 of AZD1222 vaccination. The receptors were gathered from an adult in good health. The CDR3 runs from the conserved cysteine through the conserved F or W. Fields, in order: clone size, J gene, V gene, D gene, CDR3 protein, CDR3 DNA. A D gene is named only where the DNA matches it firmly. Expanded clones get a size class; other rows say once, few or many, or leave the size out.

>NA|TRBJ2-1|TRBV5-4|NA
CASSLARADNEQFF
TGTGCCAGCAGCTTGGCCCGGGCCGACAATGAGCAGTTCTTC
>few|TRBJ2-7|TRBV2|TRBD1
CASSEGDSFYEQYF
TGTGCCAGCAGTGAAGGGGACAGTTTCTACGAGCAGTACTTC
>once|TRBJ2-3|TRBV5-8|TRBD2
CASSLPPGLAVADTQYF
TGTGCCAGCAGCTTGCCCCCAGGACTAGCGGTCGCAGATACGCAGTATTTT
>NA|TRBJ2-7|TRBV5-1|NA
CASSFQGHSYEQYF
TGCGCCAGCAGCTTCCAGGGACACTCCTACGAGCAGTACTTC
>NA|TRBJ1-1|TRBV11-3|TRBD1
CASSPSTGGKNTEAFF
TGTGCCAGCAGTCCTTCGACAGGGGGAAAGAACACTGAAGCTTTCTTT
>NA|TRBJ1-3|TRBV19|NA
CASSLGHTNSGNTIYF
TGTGCCAGTAGCCTGGGGCACACGAACTCTGGAAACACCATATATTTT
>once|TRBJ2-1|TRBV28|NA
CASSTDPLDSFNEQFF
TGTGCCAGCAGTACCGATCCTCTCGACAGCTTCAATGAGCAGTTCTTC
>NA|TRBJ2-1|TRBV6-5|NA
CASRTTGPYNEQFF
TGTGCCAGCAGAACAACAGGGCCCTACAATGAGCAGTTCTTC
>NA|TRBJ2-3|TRBV2|NA
CASSKLETGADTQYF
TGTGCCAGCAGCAAACTAGAGACGGGGGCGGATACGCAGTATTTT
>NA|TRBJ1-1|TRBV4-3|TRBD1
CASSQDLGTGRVAFF
TGCGCCAGCAGCCAAGATTTAGGGACAGGGAGGGTAGCTTTCTTT
>NA|TRBJ1-6|TRBV6-5|TRBD1
CASSYRQGSNSPLHF
TGTGCCAGCAGTTATCGACAGGGATCTAATTCACCCCTCCACTTT
>NA|TRBJ2-2|TRBV7-3|NA
CASSLSNTGELFF
TGTGCCAGCAGCTTATCAAACACCGGGGAGCTGTTTTTT
>once|TRBJ2-5|TRBV18|NA
CASSPPAGKETQYF
TGTGCCAGCTCACCACCGGCAGGGAAAGAGACCCAGTACTTC
>NA|TRBJ2-7|TRBV19|TRBD1
CASGQGRYEQYF
TGTGCCAGTGGACAGGGACGGTACGAGCAGTACTTC
>NA|TRBJ2-1|TRBV10-3|NA
CAISEGQGRREQFF
TGTGCCATCAGTGAAGGGCAGGGGAGGAGAGAGCAGTTCTTC
>NA|TRBJ2-5|TRBV21-1|NA
CASSKGGVRETQYF
TGTGCCAGCAGCAAGGGGGGGGTCAGGGAGACCCAGTACTTC
>NA|TRBJ2-7|TRBV3-1/TRBV3-2|NA
CASSHGTRYEQYF
TGTGCCAGCAGCCATGGGACCCGCTACGAGCAGTACTTC
>NA|TRBJ2-5|TRBV28|NA
CASSLLRETQYF
TGTGCCAGCAGTTTATTAAGGGAGACCCAGTACTTC
>NA|TRBJ2-5|TRBV5-1|TRBD2
CASSSILAGGQETQYF
TGCGCCAGCAGCTCCATCTTAGCGGGGGGGCAAGAGACCCAGTACTTC
>NA|TRBJ1-2|TRBV24-1|NA
CATSERGRIRGYTF
TGTGCCACCAGTGAAAGGGGCAGGATACGAGGCTACACCTTC
>NA|TRBJ2-3|TRBV9|TRBD2
CASSSRLLAGGPEDTQYF
TGTGCCAGCAGCTCGCGCCTATTGGCGGGAGGGCCGGAGGATACGCAGTATTTT
>NA|TRBJ1-2|TRBV19|TRBD1
CASSDQRGQKYYGYTF
TGTGCCAGTAGCGACCAAAGGGGACAGAAATATTATGGCTACACCTTC
>NA|TRBJ2-7|TRBV10-2|NA
CASSALTGVSYEQYF
TGCGCCAGCAGTGCCCTGACAGGCGTTTCCTACGAGCAGTACTTC
>NA|TRBJ1-5|TRBV5-8|TRBD1
CASSGGTDYSNQPQHF
TGTGCCAGCAGCGGAGGGACAGACTATAGCAATCAGCCCCAGCATTTT
>NA|TRBJ1-2|TRBV9|NA
CASSVWDFPIDGYTF
TGTGCCAGCAGCGTATGGGACTTTCCTATTGACGGCTACACCTTC
>NA|TRBJ2-3|TRBV28|NA
CASSPSSWGGQDTQYF
TGTGCCAGCAGTCCTTCCTCTTGGGGGGGGCAAGATACGCAGTATTTT
>once|TRBJ2-2|TRBV4-3|TRBD1
CASSPKWGTGGAGELFF
TGCGCCAGCAGTCCCAAATGGGGGACAGGGGGGGCCGGGGAGCTGTTTTTT
>NA|TRBJ2-5|TRBV9|NA
CASTPGSGWETQYF
TGTGCCAGCACTCCGGGGTCGGGGTGGGAGACCCAGTACTTC
>NA|TRBJ1-5|TRBV28|TRBD1
CASSPTRDRGFQPQHF
TGTGCCAGCAGTCCAACTCGGGACAGGGGATTCCAGCCCCAGCATTTT
>NA|TRBJ2-7|TRBV20-1|NA
CSAIQIYEQYF
TGCAGTGCTATACAGATCTACGAGCAGTACTTC
>NA|TRBJ1-1|TRBV6-2/TRBV6-3|TRBD1
CASSYSRDRTILNTEAFF
TGTGCCAGCAGTTATTCTCGGGACAGGACCATCTTGAACACTGAAGCTTTCTTT
>NA|TRBJ2-2|TRBV7-9|NA
CASSLPPDGGELFF
TGTGCCAGCAGCTTACCCCCCGACGGCGGGGAGCTGTTTTTT
>NA|TRBJ2-5|TRBV19|TRBD2
CASSTGLAGSETQYF
TGTGCCAGTAGTACGGGACTAGCGGGATCGGAGACCCAGTACTTC
>NA|TRBJ2-5|TRBV4-1|TRBD2
CASSQEGSGVQETQYF
TGCGCCAGCAGCCAAGAGGGTAGCGGGGTACAAGAGACCCAGTACTTC
>NA|TRBJ2-7|TRBV9|NA
CASSVDAGSYEQYF
TGTGCCAGCAGCGTAGATGCGGGATCCTACGAGCAGTACTTC
>NA|TRBJ2-1|TRBV21-1|NA
CASSKGAALGCGVIYNEQFF
TGTGCCAGCAGCAAAGGAGCGGCGCTAGGGTGCGGGGTGATCTACAATGAGCAGTTCTTC
>NA|TRBJ1-5|TRBV15|NA
CATSLSDQPQHF
TGTGCCACCAGCCTTAGTGATCAGCCCCAGCATTTT
>once|TRBJ2-5|TRBV4-2|TRBD2
CASSQVPGSGKETQYF
TGTGCCAGCAGCCAAGTCCCAGGGAGCGGGAAAGAGACCCAGTACTTC
>once|TRBJ2-7|TRBV6-6|TRBD2
CASSYSGLAPYEQYF
TGTGCCAGCAGTTACTCGGGACTAGCCCCCTACGAGCAGTACTTC
>NA|TRBJ1-2|TRBV5-4|NA
CASSSDLVSYGYTF
TGTGCCAGCAGCTCAGACCTCGTAAGCTATGGCTACACCTTC
>NA|TRBJ2-1|TRBV7-5|NA
CARSLVPSGSYNEQFF
TGTGCCAGAAGCTTAGTGCCTAGCGGCTCCTACAATGAGCAGTTCTTC
>NA|TRBJ2-3|TRBV4-3|TRBD2
CASSQDWSGGALDTQYF
TGCGCCAGCAGCCAAGATTGGTCGGGGGGGGCCTTGGATACGCAGTATTTT
>NA|TRBJ1-1|TRBV19|TRBD1
CASSIQYRGTEAFF
TGTGCCAGTAGTATACAATACAGGGGGACTGAAGCTTTCTTT
>NA|TRBJ1-2|TRBV20-1|NA
CSASVPIYLYGYTF
TGCAGTGCTAGTGTCCCCATCTATCTTTATGGCTACACCTTC
>NA|TRBJ2-7|TRBV27|TRBD2
CASSSGLAGTEQYF
TGTGCCAGCAGTTCGGGACTAGCGGGGACCGAGCAGTACTTC
>NA|TRBJ2-7|TRBV7-8|NA
CASSRQRYGRDEQYF
TGTGCCAGCAGCCGGCAGCGGTATGGTCGGGACGAGCAGTACTTC
>NA|TRBJ2-2|TRBV7-8|TRBD1
CASSRDRSGELFF
TGTGCCAGCAGCCGGGACAGGTCAGGGGAGCTGTTTTTT
>NA|TRBJ2-1|TRBV5-1|TRBD2
CASSLLAGVNEQFF
TGCGCCAGCAGCTTATTAGCGGGAGTCAATGAGCAGTTCTTC
>once|TRBJ2-1|TRBV2|TRBD2
CASSILAGGPFEQFF
TGTGCCAGCAGCATACTAGCGGGAGGGCCATTCGAGCAGTTCTTC